This TCR beta chain was sequenced in a study of blood T cell repertoires in COVID-19. Trimming cost V 6 bases and J 4 bases; bases outside gene matches: 4. Germline CDR1 reads GTSNPN; CDR2 reads SVGIG (reference sequence). The CDR3 loop spans 13 amino acids. Using immunoSEQ multiplex PCR, the repertoire was profiled, and TCRdb retains in-frame clones only, with some absent. This table holds 120,000 to 150,000 clones, around 84% found once. This chain joins TRBV30 and TRBJ1-3; 9 bases are a match to TRBD1. The TCR was taken from a woman in her sixties or seventies with acute or convalescent COVID-19. Sequenced material: peripheral blood. Here the CDR3 DNA reads TGTGCCTGTCCCGGGACAGGGGGAAACACCATATATTTT. Translated: CACPGTGGNTIYF.